One and the same sample provided the 5 T cell receptor beta chains below, sequenced in a study of OX40 agonist ivuxolimab in advanced cancers. TCRdb keeps only in-frame clones here, not all; method: immunoSEQ multiplex PCR. The repertoire holds roughly 86,000 clones, with 92% as singletons. The sequencing used CD4+ or CD8+ T cells sorted from blood, collected in a trial of the OX40 agonist ivuxolimab. The receptors derive from an adult with an advanced solid tumor such as melanoma, head and neck, liver or kidney cancer.

This clone was recorded only once. The chain recombines TRBV7-2 with TRBJ2-3; TRBD2 agrees at 11 bases. CDR3 length equals 15 residues. The germline CDR1 and CDR2 sequences are SGHTA and FQGNSA. Trimming took 5 bases from V and 6 from J; bases not matched to a gene: 7. The CDR3 here is CASSLTSGSVDTQYF. The CDR3 region has the DNA TGTGCCAGCAGCCTAACTAGCGGGAGTGTTGATACGCAGTATTTT.

This clone was seen just once. V and J are TRBV18 and TRBJ1-1, with TRBD1 matching 8 bases. The CDR3 is made up of 14 amino acids. V lost 3 bases to trimming and J lost 7 bases; unmatched junction nucleotides: 7. CDR1 and CDR2 (germline): KGHSH, LQKENI. CDR3: CASSPTRQGREAFF. For the CDR3, the DNA is TGTGCCAGCTCACCGACACGACAGGGGCGTGAAGCTTTCTTT.

The V call is TRBV2, the J call TRBJ1-2, with 9 bases matching TRBD1. The V segment lost 6 bases and the J segment 0 bases; nucleotides outside the gene matches: 2. The V gene's germline CDR1 is SNHLY and CDR2 FYNNEI. This CDR3 region has 14 residues. In DNA form, the CDR3 reads TGTGCCAGCAGCCGGACAGGGGCTAACTATGGCTACACCTTC. It translates to CASSRTGANYGYTF.

The chain uses TRBV5-6 and TRBJ1-1; D perhaps matches TRBD1 (5 bases). Germline CDR1 SGHDT, CDR2 YYEEEE. The length of the CDR3 is 12 residues. V was clipped by 4 bases and J by 7 bases, with 11 bases between them. Here the CDR3 DNA reads TGTGCCAGCAGCCTAAGACAGATTGAAGCTTTCTTT. Translating it yields CASSLRQIEAFF.

This clone came up once. The chain couples TRBV6-5 to TRBJ2-1, with D tentatively TRBD1 or TRBD2 (5 bases each). Trimming cost V 4 bases and J 10 bases, with 17 bases left between them. Germline CDR1 and CDR2: MNHEY and SVGAGI. The CDR3 is 14 amino acids. As DNA, the CDR3 is TGTGCCAGCAGTTGGGAAGGGACGCCTGGCGAGCAGTTCTTC. Translated: CASSWEGTPGEQFF.